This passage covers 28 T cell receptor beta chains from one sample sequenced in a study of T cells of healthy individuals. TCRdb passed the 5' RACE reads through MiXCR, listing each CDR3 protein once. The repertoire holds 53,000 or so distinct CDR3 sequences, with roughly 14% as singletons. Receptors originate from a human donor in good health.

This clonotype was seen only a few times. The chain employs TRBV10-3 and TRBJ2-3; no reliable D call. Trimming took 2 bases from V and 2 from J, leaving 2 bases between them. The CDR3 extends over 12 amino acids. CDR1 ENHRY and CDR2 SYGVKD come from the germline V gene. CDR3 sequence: CAISELTDTQYF. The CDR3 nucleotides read TGTGCCATCAGTGAGCTCACAGATACGCAGTATTTT.

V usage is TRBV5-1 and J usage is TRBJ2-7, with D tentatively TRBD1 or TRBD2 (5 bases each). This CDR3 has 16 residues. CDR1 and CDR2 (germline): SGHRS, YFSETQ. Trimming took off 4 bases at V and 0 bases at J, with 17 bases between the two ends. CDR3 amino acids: CASSPSGTVSSYEQYF. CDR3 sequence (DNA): TGCGCCAGCAGCCCATCCGGGACGGTGAGCTCCTACGAGCAGTACTTC. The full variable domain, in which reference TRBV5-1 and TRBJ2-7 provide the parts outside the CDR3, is KAGVTQTPRYLIKTRGQQVTLSCSPISGHRSVSWYQQTPGQGLQFLFEYFSETQRNKGNFPGRFSGRQFSNSRSEMNVSTLELGDSALYLCASSPSGTVSSYEQYFGPGTRLTVT.

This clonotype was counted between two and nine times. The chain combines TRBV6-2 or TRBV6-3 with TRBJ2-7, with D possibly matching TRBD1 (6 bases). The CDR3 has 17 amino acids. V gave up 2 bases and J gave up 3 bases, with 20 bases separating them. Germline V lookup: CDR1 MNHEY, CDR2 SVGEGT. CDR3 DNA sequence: TGTGCCAGCAGTTACCCTAGGACCGTCAGGGGCGGCTACGAGCAGTACTTC. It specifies CASSYPRTVRGGYEQYF.

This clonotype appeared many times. CDR3 protein: CASSLSTPTYEQYF. CDR3 bases: TGCGCCAGCAGCCTGTCGACACCAACCTACGAGCAGTACTTC. V gene TRBV5-1 combines with J gene TRBJ2-7; D is uncertain. The CDR3 loop spans 14 amino acids. The V and J ends lost 4 bases and 2 bases respectively, with 13 bases between them. Germline CDR1 and CDR2: SGHRS and YFSETQ.

CDR3 DNA sequence: TGTGCCATCAAGGGACAGGGGATCGATGAGCAGTTCTTC. Amino acid sequence: CAIKGQGIDEQFF. V usage is TRBV10-3 and J usage is TRBJ2-1, with 10 bases identical to TRBD1. The V and J ends lost 7 bases and 8 bases, in that order; junction bases with no gene match: 5. This CDR3 spans 13 amino acids. Germline assignment: CDR1 ENHRY and CDR2 SYGVKD.

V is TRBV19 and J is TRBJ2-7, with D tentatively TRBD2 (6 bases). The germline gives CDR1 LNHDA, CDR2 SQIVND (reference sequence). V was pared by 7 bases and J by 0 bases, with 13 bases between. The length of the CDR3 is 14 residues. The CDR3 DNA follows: TGTGCCAGTACCCCGGGAGCGGTCTCCTACGAGCAGTACTTC. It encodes CASTPGAVSYEQYF.

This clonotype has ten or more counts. This chain's CDR3 is CASRPTGAYEQYF. DNA for the CDR3: TGTGCCAGCCGACCTACGGGAGCCTACGAGCAGTACTTC. The chain combines TRBV7-2 with TRBJ2-7; D possibly corresponds to TRBD2 (6 bases). The CDR3 consists of 13 residues. The germline V gene has CDR1 SGHTA and CDR2 FQGNSA. V lost 8 bases and J lost 2, with 13 bases in between.

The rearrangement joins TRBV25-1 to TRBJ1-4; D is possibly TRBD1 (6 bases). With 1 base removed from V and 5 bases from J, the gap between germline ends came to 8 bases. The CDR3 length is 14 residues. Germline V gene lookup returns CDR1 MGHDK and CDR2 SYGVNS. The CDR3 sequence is CASSEWTENEKLFF. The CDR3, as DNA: TGTGCCAGCAGTGAATGGACAGAGAATGAAAAACTGTTTTTT.

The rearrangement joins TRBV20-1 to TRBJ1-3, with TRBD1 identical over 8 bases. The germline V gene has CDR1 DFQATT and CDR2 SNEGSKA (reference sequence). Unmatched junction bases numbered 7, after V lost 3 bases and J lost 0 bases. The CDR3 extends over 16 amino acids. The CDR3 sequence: CSARDDTGGSGNTIYF. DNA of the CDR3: TGCAGTGCTAGGGACGATACAGGGGGCTCTGGAAACACCATATATTTT.

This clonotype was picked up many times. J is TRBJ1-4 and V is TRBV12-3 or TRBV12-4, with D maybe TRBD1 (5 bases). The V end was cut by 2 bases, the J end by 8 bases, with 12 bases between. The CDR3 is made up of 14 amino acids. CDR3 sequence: CASSLSGRVEKLFF. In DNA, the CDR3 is TGTGCCAGCAGTTTATCGGGCAGGGTAGAAAAACTGTTTTTT.

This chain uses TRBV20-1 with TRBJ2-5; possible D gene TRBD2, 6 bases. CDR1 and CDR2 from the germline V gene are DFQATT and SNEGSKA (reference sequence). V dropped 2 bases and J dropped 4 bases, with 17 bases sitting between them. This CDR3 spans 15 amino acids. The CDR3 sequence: CSARTPPGSGETQYF. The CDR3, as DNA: TGCAGTGCTAGAACCCCTCCCGGTAGCGGAGAGACCCAGTACTTC.

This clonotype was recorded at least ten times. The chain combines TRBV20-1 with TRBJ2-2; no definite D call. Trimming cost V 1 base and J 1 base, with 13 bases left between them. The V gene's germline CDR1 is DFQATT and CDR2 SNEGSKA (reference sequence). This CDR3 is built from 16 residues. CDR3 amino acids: CSARADVALNTGELFF. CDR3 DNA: TGCAGTGCTAGAGCCGATGTTGCACTGAACACCGGGGAGCTGTTTTTT.

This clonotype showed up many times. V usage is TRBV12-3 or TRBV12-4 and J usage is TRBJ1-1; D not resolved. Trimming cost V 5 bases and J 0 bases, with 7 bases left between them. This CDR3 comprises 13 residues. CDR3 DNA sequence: TGTGCCAGCAGTCCATCAGTGAACACTGAAGCTTTCTTT. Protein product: CASSPSVNTEAFF.

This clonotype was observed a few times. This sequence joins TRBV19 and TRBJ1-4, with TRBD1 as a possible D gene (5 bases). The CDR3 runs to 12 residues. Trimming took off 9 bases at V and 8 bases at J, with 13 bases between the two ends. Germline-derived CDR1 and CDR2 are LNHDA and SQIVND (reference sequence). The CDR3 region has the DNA TGTGCCAGCGGCAGGGAGGGCGAAAAACTGTTTTTT. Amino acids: CASGREGEKLFF.

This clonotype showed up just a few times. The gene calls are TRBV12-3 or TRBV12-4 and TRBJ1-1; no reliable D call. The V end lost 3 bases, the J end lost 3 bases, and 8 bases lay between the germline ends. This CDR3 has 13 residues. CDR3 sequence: CASSLGDDTEAFF. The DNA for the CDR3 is TGTGCCAGCAGTTTGGGCGACGACACTGAAGCTTTCTTT.

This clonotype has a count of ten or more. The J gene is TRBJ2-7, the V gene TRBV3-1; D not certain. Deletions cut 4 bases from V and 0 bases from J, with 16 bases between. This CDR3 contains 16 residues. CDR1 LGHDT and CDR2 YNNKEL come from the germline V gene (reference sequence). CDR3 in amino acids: CASSRKGAQDSYEQYF. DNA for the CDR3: TGTGCCAGCAGCCGAAAAGGCGCCCAGGACTCCTACGAGCAGTACTTC.

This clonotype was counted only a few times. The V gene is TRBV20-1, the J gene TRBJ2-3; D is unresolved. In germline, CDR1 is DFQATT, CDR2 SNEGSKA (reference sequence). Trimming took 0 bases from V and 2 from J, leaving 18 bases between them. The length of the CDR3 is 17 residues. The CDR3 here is CSARDYFGATFTDTQYF. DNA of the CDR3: TGCAGTGCTAGAGATTATTTCGGAGCGACCTTCACAGATACGCAGTATTTT.

The CDR3: CSVDLGTAGYGYTF. In nucleotides, the CDR3 is TGCAGCGTGGACCTCGGGACCGCTGGCTATGGCTACACCTTC. J is TRBJ1-2 and V is TRBV29-1; TRBD1 might be the D (5 bases). From germline, CDR1 is SQVTM and CDR2 ANQGSEA. V was cut by 6 bases and J by 4 bases, with 18 bases left in between. CDR3 length: 14 amino acids. The full variable domain, its missing parts supplied by reference TRBV29-1 and TRBJ1-2, is SAVISQKPSRDICQRGTSLTIQCQVDSQVTMMFWYRQQPGQSLTLIATANQGSEATYESGFVIDKFPISRPNLTFSTLTVSNMSPEDSSIYLCSVDLGTAGYGYTFGSGTRLTVV.

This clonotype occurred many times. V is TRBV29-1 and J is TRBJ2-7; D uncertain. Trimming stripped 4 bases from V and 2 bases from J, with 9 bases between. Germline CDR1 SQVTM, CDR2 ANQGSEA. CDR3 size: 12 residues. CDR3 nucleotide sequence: TGCAGCGTTGGGGGTCTACCCTACGAGCAGTACTTC. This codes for CSVGGLPYEQYF.

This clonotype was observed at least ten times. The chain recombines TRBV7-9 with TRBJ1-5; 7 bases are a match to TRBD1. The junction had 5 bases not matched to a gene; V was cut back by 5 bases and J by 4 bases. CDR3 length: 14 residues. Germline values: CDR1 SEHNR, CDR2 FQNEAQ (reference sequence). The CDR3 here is CASSATGVNQPQHF. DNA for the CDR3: TGTGCCAGCAGCGCAACAGGGGTAAATCAGCCCCAGCATTTT.

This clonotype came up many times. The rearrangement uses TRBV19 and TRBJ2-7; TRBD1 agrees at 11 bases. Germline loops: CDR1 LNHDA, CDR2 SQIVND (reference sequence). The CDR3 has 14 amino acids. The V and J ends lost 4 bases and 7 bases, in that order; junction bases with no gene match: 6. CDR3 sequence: CASSNGQGAWEQYF. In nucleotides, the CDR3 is TGTGCCAGTAGTAACGGACAGGGGGCGTGGGAGCAGTACTTC.

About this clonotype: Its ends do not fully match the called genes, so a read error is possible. The CDR3 loop reads CAGSSPSASGANVLTF. The CDR3 bases are TGTGCCGGCAGTTCCCCCTCGGCTTCTGGGGCCAACGTCCTGACCTTC. This sequence joins TRBV6-5 and TRBJ2-6; D possibly corresponds to TRBD1 (5 bases). CDR3 length: 16 residues. The germline V gene has CDR1 MNHEY and CDR2 SVGAGI.

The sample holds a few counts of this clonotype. Written as DNA, the CDR3 is TGTGCCAGCAGCCCGACCGGGACAGGGGCCACCGGGGAGCTGTTTTTT. Translation: CASSPTGTGATGELFF. This sequence joins TRBV7-2 and TRBJ2-2, with 10 bases identical to TRBD1. V dropped 5 bases and J dropped 4; count of bases not matched to a gene: 7. This CDR3 is 16 amino acids long. Germline V gene lookup returns CDR1 SGHTA and CDR2 FQGNSA.

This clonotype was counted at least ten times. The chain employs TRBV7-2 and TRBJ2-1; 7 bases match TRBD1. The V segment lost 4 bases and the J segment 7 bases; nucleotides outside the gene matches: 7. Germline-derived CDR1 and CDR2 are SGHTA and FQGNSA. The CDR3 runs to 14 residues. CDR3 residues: CASSSARGLNEQFF. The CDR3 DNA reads TGTGCCAGCAGCTCCGCAAGGGGGCTGAATGAGCAGTTCTTC.

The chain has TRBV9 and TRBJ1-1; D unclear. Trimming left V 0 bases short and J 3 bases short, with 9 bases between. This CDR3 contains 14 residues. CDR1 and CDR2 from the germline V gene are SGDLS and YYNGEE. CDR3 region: CASSVGGGYTEAFF. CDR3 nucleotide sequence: TGTGCCAGCAGCGTAGGTGGAGGGTACACTGAAGCTTTCTTT.

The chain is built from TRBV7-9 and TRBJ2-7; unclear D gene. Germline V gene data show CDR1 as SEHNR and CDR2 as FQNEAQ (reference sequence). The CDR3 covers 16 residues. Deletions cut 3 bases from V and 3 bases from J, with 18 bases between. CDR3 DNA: TGTGCCAGCAGCTTGGAGAATTCAGTTAATTTCTACGAGCAGTACTTC. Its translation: CASSLENSVNFYEQYF.

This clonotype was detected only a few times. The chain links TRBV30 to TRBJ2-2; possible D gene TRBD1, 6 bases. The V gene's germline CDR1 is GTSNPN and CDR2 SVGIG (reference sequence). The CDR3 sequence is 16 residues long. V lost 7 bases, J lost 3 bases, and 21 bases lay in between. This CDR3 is CASTPKGGADTGELFF. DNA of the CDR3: TGTGCCTCTACCCCTAAAGGGGGAGCCGACACCGGGGAGCTGTTTTTT.

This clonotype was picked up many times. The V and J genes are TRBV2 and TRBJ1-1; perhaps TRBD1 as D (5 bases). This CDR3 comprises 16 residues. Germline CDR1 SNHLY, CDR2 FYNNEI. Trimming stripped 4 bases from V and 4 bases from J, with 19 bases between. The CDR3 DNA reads TGTGCCAGCAGTGGCTCAGGGTCTCCGAGAGGCACTGAAGCTTTCTTT. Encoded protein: CASSGSGSPRGTEAFF.